Sequencing of this TCR beta chain was carried out in a study of T cells in Graves' hyperthyroidism and ophthalmopathy. Study findings and constraints: Prediction of ophthalmopathy progression came a median roughly 7.1 months pre-onset.

Germline values: CDR1 GTSNPN, CDR2 SVGIG (reference sequence). V lost 0 bases to trimming and J lost 8 bases; unmatched junction nucleotides: 7. The CDR3 has 15 residues. RNA transcripts provided the source from which TCR beta CDR3 regions were amplified. HTBI primers drove first-round RT-PCR of the TCR CDR3. One entry per CDR3 protein, called by TCRdb with MiXCR from the multiplex PCR reads. Among roughly 650,000 distinct CDR3 sequences, about a sixth were seen once, and the ten largest hold more than 3%. This clonotype has a count of ten or more. The antigen is undetermined. The chain uses TRBV30 and TRBJ2-4, with TRBD1 matching 10 bases. The TCR sequence derives from a woman between 40 and 50 years old with Graves' ophthalmopathy. Sequencing used blood. The CDR3 loop is CAWSVETGGMDIQYF. Written as DNA, the CDR3 is TGTGCCTGGAGTGTAGAGACAGGGGGCATGGACATTCAGTACTTC.